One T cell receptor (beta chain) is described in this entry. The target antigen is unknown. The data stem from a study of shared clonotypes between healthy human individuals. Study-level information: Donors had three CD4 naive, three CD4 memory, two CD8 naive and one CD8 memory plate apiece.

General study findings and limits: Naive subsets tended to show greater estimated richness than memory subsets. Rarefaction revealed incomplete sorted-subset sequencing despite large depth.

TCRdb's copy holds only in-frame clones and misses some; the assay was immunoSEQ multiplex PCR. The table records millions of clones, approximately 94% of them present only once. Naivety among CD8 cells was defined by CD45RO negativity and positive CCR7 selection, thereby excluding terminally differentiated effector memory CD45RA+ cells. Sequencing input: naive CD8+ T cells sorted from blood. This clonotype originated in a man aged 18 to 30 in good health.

CDR3 region: CASSLGGGGANVLTF. DNA for the CDR3: TGTGCCAGCAGCTTGGGTGGTGGAGGGGCCAACGTCCTGACTTTC. The chain uses TRBV5-6 and TRBJ2-6; D is ambiguous. The CDR3 spans 15 residues. The germline V gene encodes CDR1 SGHDT and CDR2 YYEEEE. The V end was cut by 0 bases, the J end by 4 bases, with 8 bases between.